This T cell receptor beta chain appears in the sequencing data of a study of neurological immune-mediated disorders. From 2 million PBMCs stored at -80 C, the unsorted libraries were generated. The CDR3 totals 19 residues. Germline V gene data show CDR1 as DFQATT and CDR2 as SNEGSKA (reference sequence). The V and J ends lost 0 bases and 0 bases, in that order; junction bases with no gene match: 12. This clonotype was counted ten times or more. One entry per CDR3 protein results from TCRdb running MiXCR on the 5' RACE reads. Of roughly 34,000 distinct CDR3 sequences in the sample, roughly 4.4% were seen once.

The sequence was collected from a man aged 18 to 29 in good health. Source material: PBMCs. This chain uses TRBV20-1 with TRBJ2-1, with 9 positions matching TRBD2. Here the CDR3 reads CSARDPGGLAGSSYNEQFF. In DNA form, the CDR3 reads TGCAGTGCTAGAGACCCCGGGGGGCTAGCGGGGAGCTCCTACAATGAGCAGTTCTTC.